Reported below is one TCR beta chain. This clone's antigen is unknown. No much larger clone exists at a distance of one base, and base qualities are not known. The germline V and J ends show losses of 5 bases and 1 base respectively, and no gene match explains 4 bases of the junction. The CDR3 has 14 amino acids, counting the end cysteine and phenylalanine. Kept here is only the CDR3 DNA, which spans 42 bases and is read in frame from base 1. According to the germline V gene, CDR1 reads MNHNS and CDR2 reads SASEGT. The cohort was made up of 666 healthy bone marrow donors. At the time of sampling, every cohort member was nominally healthy, though immune exposures that went unrecorded were likely present. CMV serostatus was recorded as positive for roughly 290 and negative for about 50% of the 666 cohort members, whereas no CMV serostatus was recorded for the donor in question. Each donor provided a peripheral blood sample, and peripheral blood mononuclear cells were used for TCR beta sequencing. The Qiagen DNeasy Blood Extraction Kit was used to extract genomic DNA from the blood cell samples.

This sample was included in a study of cytomegalovirus exposure and HLA in healthy donors (TCRdb year 2017). At the level of the whole study: In an earlier analysis of several hundred of the donors, 276 Gb of sequence data and 117 million unique TCR beta sequences from 150 million to 200 million T cells were reported. About 280 gigabases of sequencing data and approximately 93 million unique TCR sequences were included in an early release covering roughly 600 HLA-typed donors. Of the 300 to 500 genotyped donors, 70% to 90% were placed in the genetic ancestry cluster associated with self-reported Caucasian donors. The study aimed to test whether signatures of past pathogen exposure could be identified by cataloging public T cell receptors. The study profiled the T cell repertoires of fewer than 850 subjects by immunosequencing and related them to cytomegalovirus serostatus. A separate validation cohort of roughly 130 different subjects was used in addition to the roughly 640-subject first cohort. To predict cytomegalovirus infection status, the study combined high-throughput TCR immunosequencing, statistical association of individual TCRs with disease status, and machine learning. A later analysis re-analyzed previously published TCR beta repertoires from roughly 630 donors and added high-resolution HLA genotyping to study TCR occurrence patterns. In the later analysis, no new phenotypic data were used to find candidate immune exposures; instead, reliance was placed on TCR beta sequences and their occurrence across donors. An earlier analysis of around 580 of the donors used high-throughput TCR beta sequencing to judge whether each TCR beta V gene segment behaved as functional or pseudogenic. Donor age, sex, ethnicity and CMV serostatus were compiled alongside the repertoire data. In a later genetic analysis, genome-wide SNP genotypes for about 65% of the roughly 670 donors were used, and that subset was treated as a discovery cohort. All discovery cohort repertoires had been generated using a single sequencing platform. HLA typing covered class I and class II loci at four-digit resolution. The number of typed donors differed by locus: about 620-640 for A, B, C, DRB1 and DQB1; 500 to 550 for DQA1; fewer than 610 for DPA1; and about 450 for DPB1. Four to six DR-DQ haplotypes were handled as single units for association and clustering because linkage in the cohort was strong. On average, around 200,000 unique TCR beta nucleotide sequences were sequenced per donor among 300 to 500 genotyped donors of the cohort, with 15% to 20% of those sequences being non-productive.

On the study overall, not on this receptor specifically: Several of the top co-occurrence clusters appeared to be linked to parvovirus B19, influenza, CMV and Epstein-Barr virus, according to a later analysis. In a later analysis, most CMV-associated TCR beta chains were found to appear HLA-restricted, with HLA associations seemingly driven largely by CMV exposure. Most TCR sequences were seen in very few donors, while some public TCRs were found in many individuals. In vitro tests confirmed that a few of the cytomegalovirus-associated TCR beta chains recognize cytomegalovirus antigens. Some IMGT-functional V segments, including TRBV6-2 and TRBV6-3, could not be distinguished by the 87-base-pair reads and were therefore excluded. A later analysis associated 15,000 or so TCR beta sequences with specific HLA alleles at a false discovery rate of 0.05. Strong co-occurrence of HLA alleles, especially DR and DQ, made assigning TCR associations to individual alleles difficult. Correlated functional status among segregating V segments might reflect linkage disequilibrium, but an unknown experimental factor could not be ruled out. Immune exposure information for the cohort was limited to CMV serostatus. Presence/absence analyses assumed roughly uniform sequencing depth across donors, an assumption that may not hold. A cluster of highly shared sequence variants was judged likely to represent a technical artifact of the sequencing pipeline. Only TCR beta chains were sequenced in this cohort, and the absence of alpha or paired-chain data limited detectable features. The study gave a list of some 150 TCR beta chains associated with cytomegalovirus. Because counts were too low, seventeen rarely observed V segments, including chromosome 9 orphons, were left out of the earlier analysis of 587 of the donors. In an earlier analysis of about 550 of the donors, most TCR beta V segments were observed in productive rearrangements about 87% or about 30% of the time, broadly matching IMGT annotations. According to a later genetic analysis, donors in an Asian-associated ancestry cluster had fewer N-insertions in productive TCRs than the roughly 670-donor mean. Because HLA typing was missing for some donors at each locus, association tests included only the typed subset. According to the authors, the approach could potentially be generalized to other disease states and immunological phenotypes. In a later analysis, HLA-associated TCR beta chains showed more clonal expansion and lower generation probabilities than non-associated chains that were equally common. In a later genetic analysis, a missense DCLRE1C variant was associated with V-gene and J-gene trimming of TCR beta chains, and the association was replicated in an independent cohort. In a later analysis, TCR association rates were found to vary across HLA loci, with the most associated TCRs seen for DRB1 alleles and the fewest for HLA-C alleles. A further reported finding was that TCR beta sequences accurately predicted the HLA-A and HLA-B alleles for most subjects in the first cohort. Cytomegalovirus status was reported to be diagnosed by the classifier with high specificity and sensitivity in both the original and validation cohorts.

The method was the immunoSEQ multiplex PCR assay. For the multiplex PCR, a mixture combining 60 forward primers for TCR Vbeta segments and 13 reverse primers for TCR Jbeta segments was used. Amplification of the CDR3 region of rearranged TCR beta genes was performed with a multiplex PCR assay on genomic DNA. The Illumina HiSeq System was used to sequence the amplified TCR beta libraries as 87-base-pair reads. Turning to the authors' computational methods: In a later analysis, tens of millions of unique TCR beta chains were counted across the 666 repertoires, and about 10 million of these chains were shared by at least two donors. To remove PCR and sequencing errors, raw reads were error-corrected and collapsed into unique sequences using a nearest-neighbor algorithm that merged closely related sequences. CDR3 sequences were aligned to IMGT reference sequences to assign V, D and J gene segments. For a sequence to be retained, at least a six-nucleotide match to both a V gene segment and a J gene segment was required. A rearrangement counted as productive if the CDR3 had no stop codons and remained in frame with V and J, and every other rearrangement counted as non-productive. Following IMGT convention, CDR3 was defined as the stretch from the second conserved V-encoded cysteine up to the conserved J-encoded phenylalanine. The earlier analysis of some 540 of the donors excluded any sequence lacking an unambiguous match to a single V gene segment. An earlier analysis of approximately 590 of the donors classified V segments as functional when productive rearrangements were above 56.7% and as segregating when the standard deviation between donors was above 5%. A statistical classification framework was built for diagnosing cytomegalovirus status from the catalog of TCR beta chain sequences. A later analysis assigned V and J genes by comparing TCR nucleotide sequences with IMGT/GENE-DB human TR gene sequences. The TCRdist pipeline was used in a later analysis to assign CDR3 sequences and most-parsimonious VDJ recombination scenarios. In a later analysis, each TCR beta chain was defined by its CDR3 amino acid sequence together with its V-gene family, and reads without a unique V-gene family were excluded. To address suspected cross-contamination and a sequencing artifact, a later analysis removed several hundred highly shared, low-generation-probability nucleotide sequences. A later analysis calculated a clonal expansion index for each public chain from normalized within-repertoire ranks of inferred template counts. Generation probabilities in a later analysis came from a VDJ recombination model fitted to out-of-frame rearrangements, and those results were checked against IGoR. In a later analysis, hypergeometric tests were used to score TCR-TCR, TCR-HLA and TCR-CMV co-occurrence, with a repertoire-size bias correction applied to TCR pairs. A later analysis estimated false discovery rates by permuting HLA or CMV assignments 20 times. A later analysis grouped co-occurring TCRs with DBSCAN, adding TCRdist sequence similarity when clustering within HLA-allele-positive subsets. Co-occurrence clustering excluded repertoires with fewer than 30,000 or more than 120,000 public chains, plus five with anomalous nucleotide sharing. TCRdb's version of the immuneACCESS table is confined to in-frame rearrangements and falls short of the full clone set. An unresolved V gene accounts for under half of the shortfall where checked; the remainder is of unknown origin. That table supplies the V and J calls and clone size; D and trimming were determined from the DNA. The sample data list around 130,000 clones, and around 80% of these were observed just once. 1% of the sample is in the top ten clones.

The chain uses TRBV6-1 and TRBJ1-1; TRBD1 agrees with 7 junctional bases. The source is a human donor in good health. The sequenced material came from PBMCs. The base sequence is TGTGCCAGCAGTTTGTGGACAGGGAACACTGAAGCTTTCTTT. Its protein reads: CASSLWTGNTEAFF.